The clone carrying this TCR beta chain was seen a handful of times. The V gene lost 3 bases and the J gene lost 5 bases, with 7 bases spanning the gap. Germline loops: CDR1 SGDLS, CDR2 YYNGEE. The CDR3 runs 12 residues. The sample's time point: patch test 1, 2 weeks after DPC sensitization. Described treatment: therapeutic diphenylcyclopropenone sensitization with weekly scalp DPC. Individual cDNA molecules had unique molecular identifiers attached to them by the library. TCRdb analysed the RACE reads with MiXCR anew, one entry per CDR3 protein. The sample lists some 120,000 distinct CDR3 sequences; around 10% were seen once. These data are taken from a study of human T cells and chemical hapten exposure.

This chain joins TRBV9 and TRBJ2-3, with unresolved D. The TCR sequence derives from a woman aged 45-60 years with alopecia areata. Some clones in this sample may be carry-over from other donors' samples. The sequencing used whole blood, collected in connection with sensitization to the hapten diphenylcyclopropenone (DPC). The CDR3 reads CASSGPRDTQYF. The CDR3 bases are TGTGCCAGCAGCGGCCCAAGAGATACGCAGTATTTT.